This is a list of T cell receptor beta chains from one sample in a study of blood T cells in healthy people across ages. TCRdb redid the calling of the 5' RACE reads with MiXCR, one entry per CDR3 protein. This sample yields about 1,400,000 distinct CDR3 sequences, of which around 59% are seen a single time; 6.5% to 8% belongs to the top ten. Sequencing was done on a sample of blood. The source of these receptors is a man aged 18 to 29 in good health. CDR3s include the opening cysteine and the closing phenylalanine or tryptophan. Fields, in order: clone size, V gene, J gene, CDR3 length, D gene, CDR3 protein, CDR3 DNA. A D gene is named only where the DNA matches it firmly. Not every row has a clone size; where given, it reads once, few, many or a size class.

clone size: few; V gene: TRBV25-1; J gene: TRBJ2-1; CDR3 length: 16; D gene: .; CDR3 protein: CASSEGGGHVYNEQFF; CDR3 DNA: TGTGCCAGCAGTGAAGGTGGTGGACACGTGTACAATGAGCAGTTCTTC
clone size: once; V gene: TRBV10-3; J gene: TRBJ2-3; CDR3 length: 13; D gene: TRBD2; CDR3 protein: CANSGGAGDTQYF; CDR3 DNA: TGTGCCAATAGCGGGGGGGCGGGAGATACGCAGTATTTT
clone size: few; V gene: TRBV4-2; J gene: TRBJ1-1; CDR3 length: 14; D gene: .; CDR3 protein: CASSQDLIGRGAFF; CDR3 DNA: TGTGCCAGCAGCCAAGATCTTATTGGGAGGGGAGCTTTCTTT
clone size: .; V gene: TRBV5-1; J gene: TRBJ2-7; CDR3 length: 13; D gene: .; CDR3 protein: CASSAYGIYEQYF; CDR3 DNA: TGCGCCAGCAGCGCATACGGGATCTACGAGCAGTACTTC
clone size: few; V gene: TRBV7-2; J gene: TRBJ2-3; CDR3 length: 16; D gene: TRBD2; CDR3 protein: CASQERGGHVPDTQYF; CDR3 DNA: TGTGCCAGCCAGGAGCGGGGGGGCCACGTGCCAGATACGCAGTATTTT
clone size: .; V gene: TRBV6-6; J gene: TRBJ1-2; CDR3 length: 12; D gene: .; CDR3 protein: CASSYAAYGYTF; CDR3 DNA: TGTGCCAGCAGTTACGCAGCTTATGGCTACACCTTC
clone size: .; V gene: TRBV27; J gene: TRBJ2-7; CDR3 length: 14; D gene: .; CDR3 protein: CASSRRDSFYEQYF; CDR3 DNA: TGTGCCAGCTCTCGACGGGACTCCTTCTACGAGCAGTACTTC
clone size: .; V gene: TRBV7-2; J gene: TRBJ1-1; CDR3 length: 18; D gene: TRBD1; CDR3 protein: CASSLNRDRRSGDTEAFF; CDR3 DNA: TGTGCCAGCAGTTTAAATCGGGACAGGCGGAGTGGGGACACTGAAGCTTTCTTT
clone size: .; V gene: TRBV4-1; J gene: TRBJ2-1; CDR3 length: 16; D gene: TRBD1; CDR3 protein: CASSQVLGDRGNEQFF; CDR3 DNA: TGCGCCAGCAGCCAAGTCCTGGGGGACAGGGGAAATGAGCAGTTCTTC
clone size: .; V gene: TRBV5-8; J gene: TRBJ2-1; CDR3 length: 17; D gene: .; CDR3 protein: CASSINRGTSKWGEQFF; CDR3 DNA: TGTGCCAGCAGCATTAACAGGGGTACTAGCAAGTGGGGAGAGCAGTTCTTC
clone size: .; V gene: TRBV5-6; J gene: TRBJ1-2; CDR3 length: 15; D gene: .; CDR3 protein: CASSPWEGQGYGYTF; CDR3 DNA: TGTGCCAGCAGCCCATGGGAGGGCCAGGGATACGGCTACACCTTC
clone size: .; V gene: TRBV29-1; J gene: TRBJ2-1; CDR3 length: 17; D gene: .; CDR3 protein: CSVLQTSGGAGYNEQFF; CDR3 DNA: TGCAGCGTTCTCCAAACAAGTGGGGGGGCGGGTTACAATGAGCAGTTCTTC
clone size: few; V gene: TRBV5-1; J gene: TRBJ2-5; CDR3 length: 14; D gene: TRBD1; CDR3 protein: CASSFRTGRETQYF; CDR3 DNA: TGCGCCAGCAGCTTTCGGACAGGGAGAGAGACCCAGTACTTC
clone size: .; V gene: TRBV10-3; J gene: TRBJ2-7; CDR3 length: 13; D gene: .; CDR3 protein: CAISERGSNEQYF; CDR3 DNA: TGTGCCATCAGTGAAAGGGGAAGTAACGAGCAGTACTTC
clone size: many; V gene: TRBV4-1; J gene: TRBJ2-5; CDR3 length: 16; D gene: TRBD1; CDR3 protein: CASSQENRGAYETQYF; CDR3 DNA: TGCGCCAGCAGCCAAGAAAACAGGGGGGCTTATGAGACCCAGTACTTC
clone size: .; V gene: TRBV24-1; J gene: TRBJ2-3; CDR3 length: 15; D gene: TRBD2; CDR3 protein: CATSDRDPSGDTQYF; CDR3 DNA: TGTGCCACCAGTGATCGCGATCCTAGCGGAGATACGCAGTATTTT
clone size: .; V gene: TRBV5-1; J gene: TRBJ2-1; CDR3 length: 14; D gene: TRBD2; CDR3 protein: CASSGAGYYNEQFF; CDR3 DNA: TGCGCCAGCAGCGGAGCGGGGTACTACAATGAGCAGTTCTTC
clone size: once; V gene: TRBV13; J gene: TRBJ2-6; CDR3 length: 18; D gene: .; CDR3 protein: CASSSPPQGYAGANVLTF; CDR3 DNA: TGTGCCAGCAGCTCCCCCCCCCAGGGATATGCTGGGGCCAACGTCCTGACTTTC
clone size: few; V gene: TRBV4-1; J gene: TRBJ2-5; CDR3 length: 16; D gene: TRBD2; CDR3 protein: CASSPRGTSGLETQYF; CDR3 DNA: TGCGCCAGCAGCCCCCGGGGAACTAGCGGGTTAGAGACCCAGTACTTC
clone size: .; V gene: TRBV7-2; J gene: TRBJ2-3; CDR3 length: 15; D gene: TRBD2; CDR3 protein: CASSLEAGGSDTQYF; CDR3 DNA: TGTGCCAGCAGCTTGGAAGCGGGAGGGTCAGATACGCAGTATTTT
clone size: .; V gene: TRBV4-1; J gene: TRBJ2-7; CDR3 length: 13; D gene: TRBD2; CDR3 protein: CASSQASSGEQYF; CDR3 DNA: TGCGCCAGCAGCCAAGCGTCTAGCGGAGAGCAGTACTTC
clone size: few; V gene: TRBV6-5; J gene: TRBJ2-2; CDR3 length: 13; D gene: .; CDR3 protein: CASRPSFPGELFF; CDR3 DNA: TGTGCCAGCAGACCTTCCTTCCCCGGGGAGCTGTTTTTT
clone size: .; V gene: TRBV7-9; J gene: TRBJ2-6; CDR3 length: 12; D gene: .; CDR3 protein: CASYSGANVLTF; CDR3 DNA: TGTGCCAGCTACTCTGGGGCCAACGTCCTGACTTTC
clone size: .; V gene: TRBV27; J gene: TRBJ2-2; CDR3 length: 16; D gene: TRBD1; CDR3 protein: CASSLASDRFPGELFF; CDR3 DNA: TGTGCCAGCAGTTTAGCCTCGGACAGGTTCCCCGGGGAGCTGTTTTTT
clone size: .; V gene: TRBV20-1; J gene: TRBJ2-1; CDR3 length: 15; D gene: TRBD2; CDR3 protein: CSANSGRARRNEQFF; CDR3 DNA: TGCAGTGCTAATAGCGGGAGGGCCCGTCGGAATGAGCAGTTCTTC
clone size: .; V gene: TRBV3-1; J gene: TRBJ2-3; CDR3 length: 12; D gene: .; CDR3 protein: CASSQWPDTQYF; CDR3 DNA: TGTGCCAGCAGCCAGTGGCCAGATACGCAGTATTTT
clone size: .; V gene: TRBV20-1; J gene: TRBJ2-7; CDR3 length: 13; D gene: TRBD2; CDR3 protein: CSAGGSGNFEQYF; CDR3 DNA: TGCAGTGCCGGGGGTAGCGGGAACTTCGAGCAGTACTTC
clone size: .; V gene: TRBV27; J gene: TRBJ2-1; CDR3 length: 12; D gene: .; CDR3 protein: CASKSPVNEQFF; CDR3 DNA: TGTGCCAGCAAGTCCCCTGTTAATGAGCAGTTCTTC
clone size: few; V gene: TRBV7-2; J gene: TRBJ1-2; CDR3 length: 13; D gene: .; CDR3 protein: CASSDVRGHGYTF; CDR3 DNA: TGTGCCAGCAGCGACGTGAGGGGACATGGCTACACCTTC
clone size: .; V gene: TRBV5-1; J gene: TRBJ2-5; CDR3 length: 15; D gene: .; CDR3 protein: CASSLYTRNQETQYF; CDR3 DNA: TGCGCCAGCAGCTTGTATACAAGAAACCAAGAGACCCAGTACTTC
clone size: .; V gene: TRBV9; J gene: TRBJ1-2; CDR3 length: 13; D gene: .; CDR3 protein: CASSAQGGYGYTF; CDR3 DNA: TGTGCCAGCAGCGCACAGGGAGGCTATGGCTACACCTTC
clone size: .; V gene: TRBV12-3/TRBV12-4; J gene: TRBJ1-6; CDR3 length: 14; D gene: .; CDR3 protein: CASRQGGIDSPLHF; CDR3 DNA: TGTGCCAGCAGACAAGGGGGAATAGATTCACCCCTCCACTTT
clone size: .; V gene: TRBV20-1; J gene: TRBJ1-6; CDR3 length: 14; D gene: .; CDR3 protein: CSARWGMDNSPLHF; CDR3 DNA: TGCAGTGCTAGATGGGGAATGGATAATTCACCCCTCCACTTT
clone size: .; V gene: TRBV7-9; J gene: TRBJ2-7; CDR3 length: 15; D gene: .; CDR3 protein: CASSLANRVAYEQYF; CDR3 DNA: TGTGCCAGCAGCTTAGCGAATCGGGTTGCCTACGAGCAGTACTTC
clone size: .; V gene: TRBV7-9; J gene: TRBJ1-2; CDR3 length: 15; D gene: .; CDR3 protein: CASSPVPGYGYGYTF; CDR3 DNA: TGTGCCAGCAGCCCGGTGCCAGGGTACGGCTATGGCTACACCTTC
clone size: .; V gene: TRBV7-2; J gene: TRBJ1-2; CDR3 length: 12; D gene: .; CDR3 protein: CASSTGRDGYTF; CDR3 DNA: TGTGCCAGCAGCACCGGACGGGATGGCTACACCTTC
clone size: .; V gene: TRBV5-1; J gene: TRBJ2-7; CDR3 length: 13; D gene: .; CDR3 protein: CASSWTANDEQYF; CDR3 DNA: TGCGCCAGCAGTTGGACAGCTAACGACGAGCAGTACTTC
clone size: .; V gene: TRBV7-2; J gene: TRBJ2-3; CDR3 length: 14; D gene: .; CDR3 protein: CASSPPGAVDTQYF; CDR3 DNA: TGTGCCAGCAGCCCCCCAGGGGCTGTAGATACGCAGTATTTT
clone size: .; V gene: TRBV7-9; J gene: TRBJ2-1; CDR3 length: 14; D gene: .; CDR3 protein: CAGSLVNGYNEQFF; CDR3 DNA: TGTGCCGGCAGCTTAGTTAACGGATACAATGAGCAGTTCTTC
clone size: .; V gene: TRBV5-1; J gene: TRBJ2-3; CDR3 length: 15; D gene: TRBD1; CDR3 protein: CASSFTGDLTDTQYF; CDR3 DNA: TGCGCCAGCAGCTTCACAGGGGATTTGACAGATACGCAGTATTTT
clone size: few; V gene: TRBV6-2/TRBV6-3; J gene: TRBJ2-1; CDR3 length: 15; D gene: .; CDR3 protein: CASSNLGTSYNEQFF; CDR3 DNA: TGTGCCAGCAGCAATCTCGGGACGTCCTACAATGAGCAGTTCTTC
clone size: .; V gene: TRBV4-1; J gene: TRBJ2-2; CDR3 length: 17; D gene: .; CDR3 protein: CASSQDSLQGNTGELFF; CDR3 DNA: TGCGCCAGCAGCCAAGATTCACTACAGGGAAACACCGGGGAGCTGTTTTTT
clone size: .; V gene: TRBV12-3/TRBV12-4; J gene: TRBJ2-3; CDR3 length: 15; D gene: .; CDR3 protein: CASSFDRRNTDAQYF; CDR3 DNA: TGTGCCAGCAGTTTTGACAGGAGGAACACAGATGCGCAGTATTTT